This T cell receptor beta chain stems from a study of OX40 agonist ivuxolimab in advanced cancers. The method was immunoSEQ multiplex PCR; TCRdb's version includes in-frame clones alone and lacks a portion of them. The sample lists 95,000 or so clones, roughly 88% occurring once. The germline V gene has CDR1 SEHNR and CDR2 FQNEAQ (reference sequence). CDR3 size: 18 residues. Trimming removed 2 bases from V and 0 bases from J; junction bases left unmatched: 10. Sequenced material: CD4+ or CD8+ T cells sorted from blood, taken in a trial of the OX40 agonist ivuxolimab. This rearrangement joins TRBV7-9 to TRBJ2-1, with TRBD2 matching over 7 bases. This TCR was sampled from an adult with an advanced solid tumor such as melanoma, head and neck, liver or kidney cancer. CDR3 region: CASSLRSGTYSSYNEQFF. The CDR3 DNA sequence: TGTGCCAGCAGCTTAAGGAGCGGGACCTACAGCTCCTACAATGAGCAGTTCTTC.